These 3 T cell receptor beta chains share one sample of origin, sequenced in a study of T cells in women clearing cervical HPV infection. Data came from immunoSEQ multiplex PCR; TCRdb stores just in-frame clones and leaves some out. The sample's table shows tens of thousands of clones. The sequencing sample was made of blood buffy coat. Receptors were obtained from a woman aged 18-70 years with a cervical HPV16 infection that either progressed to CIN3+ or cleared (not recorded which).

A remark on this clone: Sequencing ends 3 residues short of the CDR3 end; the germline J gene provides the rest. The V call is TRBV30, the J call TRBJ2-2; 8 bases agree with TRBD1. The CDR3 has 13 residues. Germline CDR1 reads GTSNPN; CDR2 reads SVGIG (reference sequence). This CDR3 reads CAWSTGAGEKLFF. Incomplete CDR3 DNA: TGTGCCTGGTCGACAGGGGCAGGTGAAAAG.

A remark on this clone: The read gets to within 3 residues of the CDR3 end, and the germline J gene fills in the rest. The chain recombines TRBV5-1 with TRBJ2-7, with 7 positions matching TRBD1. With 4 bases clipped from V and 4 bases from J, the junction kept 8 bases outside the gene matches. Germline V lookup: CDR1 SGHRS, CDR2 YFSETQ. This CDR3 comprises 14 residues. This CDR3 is CASSNPQGNYEQYF. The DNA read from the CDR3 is TGCGCCAGCAGCAACCCACAGGGGAATTACGAG.

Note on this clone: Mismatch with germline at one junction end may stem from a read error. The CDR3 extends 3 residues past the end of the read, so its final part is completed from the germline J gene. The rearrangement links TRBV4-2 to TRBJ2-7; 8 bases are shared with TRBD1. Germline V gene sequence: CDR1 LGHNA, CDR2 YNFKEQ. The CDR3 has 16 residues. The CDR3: CASSREQGVPSYEQYF. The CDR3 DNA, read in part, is TGCGCCAGCAGCCGAGAACAGGGGGTACCCTCCTACGAG.